Listed here are 30 T cell receptor beta chains from one sample, sequenced in a study of CD8+CD57+ T cells in acquired aplastic anemia. Patients chosen for sequencing had CD8+CD57+ cells that had expanded, as shown by flow cytometry. TCR beta VDJ and CDR3 were profiled, and genomic DNA was the template. A single record per CDR3 protein comes from TCRdb applying MiXCR to the reads. Of some 200,000 distinct CDR3 sequences detected, around 45% appear once; the ten largest clones hold around a tenth. The sample taken for sequencing was sorted CD4+, CD8+, or CD8+CD57+ T cells (not recorded which) from PBMCs. The receptors come from a human donor with aplastic anemia.

V usage is TRBV11-2 and J usage is TRBJ2-1, with 12 nucleotides matching TRBD2. CDR3 length: 15 amino acids. The junction had 5 bases not matched to a gene; V was cut back by 4 bases and J by 7 bases. Germline V lookup: CDR1 SGHAT, CDR2 FQNNGV. The CDR3 reads CASSSSGREMNEQFF. DNA of the CDR3: TGTGCCAGCAGCTCTAGCGGGAGGGAAATGAATGAGCAGTTCTTC.

The V gene is TRBV5-1, the J gene TRBJ2-1; TRBD2 matches at 10 bases. This CDR3 is 16 amino acids long. Germline V gene sequence: CDR1 SGHRS, CDR2 YFSETQ. After removal of 4 bases from V and 0 bases from J, the junction contained 4 bases not matched to a gene. The CDR3 spells CASSATSGASYNEQFF. The CDR3 coding sequence is TGCGCCAGCAGCGCAACTAGCGGGGCCTCCTACAATGAGCAGTTCTTC. The whole variable domain, filled in from reference TRBV5-1 and TRBJ2-1, reads KAGVTQTPRYLIKTRGQQVTLSCSPISGHRSVSWYQQTPGQGLQFLFEYFSETQRNKGNFPGRFSGRQFSNSRSEMNVSTLELGDSALYLCASSATSGASYNEQFFGPGTRLTVL.

V gene TRBV27 combines with J gene TRBJ1-2, with D possibly TRBD1 on 5 matching bases. Trimming cost V 6 bases and J 2 bases, with 13 bases left between them. This CDR3 contains 14 residues. Germline loops: CDR1 MNHEY, CDR2 SMNVEV (reference sequence). The CDR3 DNA follows: TGTGCCAGCAGCCCCAGGGCAGGGAACTATGGCTACACCTTC. It is translated as CASSPRAGNYGYTF.

This chain uses TRBV11-3 with TRBJ2-1; possibly TRBD2 for D (5 bases). The CDR3 has 13 amino acids. V was clipped by 1 base and J by 8 bases, with 9 bases between them. Germline lookup yields CDR1 SGHNT and CDR2 YENEEA. CDR3 region: CASSLGAGDEQFF. CDR3 sequence (DNA): TGTGCCAGCAGCTTAGGGGCCGGGGATGAGCAGTTCTTC.

This clonotype was counted at least ten times. The chain has TRBV7-3 and TRBJ2-1, with 7 bases fitting TRBD1. The CDR3 is made up of 15 amino acids. The germline V gene encodes CDR1 SGHTA and CDR2 FQGTGA. Germline trimming cut 0 bases from V and 9 bases from J; bases unmatched to any gene: 8. CDR3: CASSLTYDRVAEQFF. The CDR3 coding sequence is TGTGCCAGCAGCTTAACCTATGACAGGGTGGCTGAGCAGTTCTTC.

This clonotype was seen at least ten times. This chain connects TRBV25-1 to TRBJ2-7; D unresolved. Germline V lookup: CDR1 MGHDK, CDR2 SYGVNS. The CDR3 is made up of 13 amino acids. With 6 bases removed from V and 5 bases from J, the gap between germline ends came to 14 bases. CDR3 DNA: TGTGCCAGCAGCGATTCTAGGCAGCACGAGCAGTACTTC. It encodes CASSDSRQHEQYF.

Remarks on this clonotype: One junction end does not reproduce the germline sequence, and a read error may be involved. This rearrangement joins TRBV24-1 to TRBJ2-2; TRBD1 matches 10 bases. The CDR3 totals 18 residues. Germline values: CDR1 KGHDR, CDR2 SFDVKD. The CDR3 protein is CATSDLGDRGLDTEELFF. For the CDR3, the DNA is TGTGCCACCAGTGATTTGGGTGACAGGGGGCTCGACACCGAGGAGCTGTTTTTT.

The sample holds many counts of this clonotype. The chain recombines TRBV5-1 with TRBJ1-2; D may be TRBD1 (6 bases). Trimming took 5 bases from V and 6 from J, leaving 14 bases between them. The CDR3 is made up of 13 amino acids. Germline V gene sequence: CDR1 SGHRS, CDR2 YFSETQ. In nucleotides, the CDR3 is TGCGCCAGCAGTAGGGGGGCCGAGGATGGCTACACCTTC. This codes for CASSRGAEDGYTF.

This sequence joins TRBV10-3 and TRBJ2-3; D unclear. Between the trimmed V and J ends, which lost 0 bases and 0 bases, there was a span of 7 bases. Germline CDR1 reads ENHRY; CDR2 reads SYGVKD. The CDR3 runs 15 residues. The CDR3 DNA reads as TGTGCCATCAGTGAGTCGAGTGGAAGCACAGATACGCAGTATTTT. This translates into CAISESSGSTDTQYF.

This clonotype was observed a few times. The chain recombines TRBV19 with TRBJ2-7, with D perhaps matching TRBD1 (6 bases). Looked up from germline, CDR1 is LNHDA and CDR2 is SQIVND (reference sequence). There are 14 residues in the CDR3. Trimming removed 5 bases at V and 2 bases at J, with 13 bases between. CDR3 nucleotide sequence: TGTGCCAGTAGTCTAGCTCGGGACACCTACGAGCAGTACTTC. Residues: CASSLARDTYEQYF.

This clonotype appeared many times. V is TRBV9 and J is TRBJ1-1; 8 positions match TRBD1. CDR1 and CDR2 (germline): SGDLS, YYNGEE. Trimming at V came to 2 bases and at J to 5 bases, leaving 8 bases not matched to a gene. This CDR3 contains 15 residues. This CDR3 is CASSVTGQGSTEAFF. The CDR3 coding sequence is TGTGCCAGCAGCGTTACAGGACAGGGAAGTACTGAAGCTTTCTTT.

A few counts support this clonotype. V is TRBV10-3 and J is TRBJ2-1; D gene ambiguous. Germline V gene sequence: CDR1 ENHRY, CDR2 SYGVKD. The ends were cut back, 3 bases at V and 8 bases at J, with 8 bases in the middle. This CDR3 contains 12 residues. The CDR3 DNA sequence: TGTGCCATCAGTGAAGCGATAGATGAGCAGTTCTTC. Protein: CAISEAIDEQFF.

The table lists this clonotype with many counts. This sequence joins TRBV5-1 and TRBJ1-2; D is unclear. Germline assignment: CDR1 SGHRS and CDR2 YFSETQ. This CDR3 contains 14 residues. Trimming cost V 0 bases and J 1 base, with 7 bases left between them. The CDR3 coding sequence is TGCGCCAGCAGCTTGGAGGCGGGTAACTATGGCTACACCTTC. It encodes CASSLEAGNYGYTF.

The chain carries TRBV7-2 and TRBJ2-5, with TRBD2 as a possible D gene (5 bases). This CDR3 has 14 residues. Between the trimmed V and J ends, which lost 4 bases and 4 bases, there was a span of 13 bases. Germline lookup yields CDR1 SGHTA and CDR2 FQGNSA. CDR3 coding DNA: TGTGCCAGCAGCTCGACGGGGTTCGGAGAGACCCAGTACTTC. This encodes CASSSTGFGETQYF.

This clonotype was counted only a few times. A clone one base away is much larger, so this may be a read error. J is TRBJ1-1 and V is TRBV7-8, with D perhaps matching TRBD1 (6 bases). The CDR3 is 15 residues long. Germline values: CDR1 SGHVS, CDR2 FQNEAQ. The DNA for the CDR3 is TGTGCCAGCAGCTTAACTAGGGGGGGGAACGCTGAAGCTTTCTTT. Its translation: CASSLTRGGNAEAFF.

J is TRBJ2-5 and V is TRBV20-1; 12 nucleotides agree with TRBD2. The junction had 6 bases not matched to a gene; V was cut back by 0 bases and J by 4 bases. The germline CDR1 and CDR2 sequences are DFQATT and SNEGSKA (reference sequence). The CDR3 spans 16 residues. The chain's CDR3 is CSARDPLAGGRETQYF. CDR3 in DNA: TGCAGTGCTAGAGATCCTCTAGCGGGAGGGAGAGAGACCCAGTACTTC.

The chain couples TRBV21-1 to TRBJ2-3. TRBV21-1 is given as a pseudogene. The CDR3 runs 14 residues. CDR3 in amino acids: CASSAQYGADTQYF. CDR3 DNA sequence: TGTGCCAGCAGCGCGCAGTACGGGGCAGATACGCAGTATTTT.

The V call is TRBV7-9, the J call TRBJ2-7; D is undetermined. The CDR3 loop spans 14 amino acids. Germline V gives CDR1 SEHNR, CDR2 FQNEAQ (reference sequence). Trimming took off 0 bases at V and 2 bases at J, with 8 bases between the two ends. The chain's CDR3 is CASSLAADPYEQYF. Written as DNA, the CDR3 is TGTGCCAGCAGCTTAGCAGCCGACCCCTACGAGCAGTACTTC.

The chain combines TRBV11-1 with TRBJ1-2, with D perhaps TRBD1 (6 bases). The length of the CDR3 is 16 residues. V shed 5 bases and J shed 4 bases, with 20 bases lying between them. Per the germline V gene, CDR1 is SGHAT and CDR2 is FQDESV (reference sequence). CDR3 coding DNA: TGTGCCAGCAGCCGAGGGCAGGGGCGCAGCGGCTATGGCTACACCTTC. Translation gives CASSRGQGRSGYGYTF.

This chain connects TRBV14 to TRBJ2-7; D unresolved. V gave up 3 bases and J gave up 6 bases, with 6 bases separating them. This CDR3 region has 11 residues. The V gene's germline CDR1 is SGHDN and CDR2 FVKESK. The CDR3 sequence is CASSQWSEQYF. CDR3 nucleotide sequence: TGTGCCAGCAGCCAGTGGAGCGAGCAGTACTTC. Based on the CDR3 plus reference TRBV14 and TRBJ2-7, the full variable domain is EAGVTQFPSHSVIEKGQTVTLRCDPISGHDNLYWYRRVMGKEIKFLLHFVKESKQDESGMPNNRFLAERTGGTYSTLKVQPAELEDSGVYFCASSQWSEQYFGPGTRLTVT.

This rearrangement joins TRBV20-1 to TRBJ1-3; D remains unclear. Per the germline V gene, CDR1 is DFQATT and CDR2 is SNEGSKA (reference sequence). CDR3 length: 12 residues. Between the trimmed V and J ends, which lost 6 bases and 0 bases, there was a span of 6 bases. This CDR3 reads CSAGDSGNTIYF. As DNA, the CDR3 is TGCAGTGCCGGGGACTCTGGAAACACCATATATTTT.

This clonotype showed up just a few times. This sequence joins TRBV2 and TRBJ1-5, with D perhaps TRBD1 (6 bases). V was pared by 6 bases and J by 4 bases, with 10 bases between. Germline CDR1 is SNHLY and CDR2 is FYNNEI. The CDR3 covers 13 residues. The CDR3 region is CASRRDTNQPQHF. The CDR3, as DNA: TGTGCCAGCAGAAGGGACACGAATCAGCCCCAGCATTTT.

This clonotype was detected only once. The missing conserved phenylalanine or tryptophan at the end of this CDR3 makes a read error likely. The chain carries TRBV10-3 and TRBJ2-1; D may be TRBD1 (6 bases). The CDR3 totals 13 residues. V lost 10 bases and J lost 7, with 17 bases in between. CDR1 ENHRY and CDR2 SYGVKD come from the germline V gene. For the CDR3, the DNA is TGTGCCACCACAGCAGGGACATCAAATGAGCAGTTCGTC. Residues: CATTAGTSNEQFV.

A few counts support this clonotype. V gene TRBV10-3 combines with J gene TRBJ2-1; 9 positions match TRBD2. Trimming took 10 bases from V and 0 from J; bases not matched to a gene: 7. There are 15 residues in the CDR3. From germline, CDR1 is ENHRY and CDR2 SYGVKD. CDR3 bases: TGTGCCAGCAGGGTTAGCGGGAGCTCCTACAATGAGCAGTTCTTC. Translation: CASRVSGSSYNEQFF.

The V call is TRBV5-1, the J call TRBJ2-5; 7 bases are a match to TRBD2. V was clipped by 0 bases and J by 5 bases; unmatched bases: 7. This CDR3 has 15 amino acids. Germline CDR1 reads SGHRS; CDR2 reads YFSETQ. The CDR3 DNA reads as TGCGCCAGCAGCTTGGGCCGGGGAGGGGACGAGACCCAGTACTTC. This gives the protein CASSLGRGGDETQYF.

This clonotype was seen just once. The chain uses TRBV20-1 and TRBJ2-1; 16 nucleotides agree with TRBD2. The CDR3 totals 15 residues. Germline CDR1 reads DFQATT; CDR2 reads SNEGSKA (reference sequence). Losses at the gene ends were 8 bases for V and 5 bases for J; bases not matched to a gene: 6. CDR3 loop: CSQGLAGGFHNEQFF. Written as DNA, the CDR3 is TGCAGTCAGGGACTAGCGGGAGGGTTTCACAATGAGCAGTTCTTC.

The V gene is TRBV24-1, the J gene TRBJ2-2, with D possibly matching TRBD2 (6 bases). CDR3 length: 13 amino acids. In germline, CDR1 is KGHDR, CDR2 SFDVKD. V was shortened by 8 bases and J by 10 bases, with 16 bases between the two germline ends. The DNA of the CDR3 is TGTGCCACCAAGGCGGGAATAGGTGCGGAGCTGTTTTTT. It codes for CATKAGIGAELFF.

This clonotype was found many times. The chain recombines TRBV9 with TRBJ2-1, with a possible D match to TRBD2 (5 bases). Trimming shortened V by 0 bases and J by 1 base, and 8 bases separated the two germline ends. Germline CDR1 and CDR2: SGDLS and YYNGEE. CDR3 length: 15 amino acids. For the CDR3, the DNA is TGTGCCAGCAGCGTAGCTGGAGGTTCCTACAATGAGCAGTTCTTC. Its protein product is CASSVAGGSYNEQFF. Variable domain in full (rest from reference TRBV9 and TRBJ2-1): DSGVTQTPKHLITATGQRVTLRCSPRSGDLSVYWYQQSLDQGLQFLIQYYNGEERAKGNILERFSAQQFPDLHSELNLSSLELGDSALYFCASSVAGGSYNEQFFGPGTRLTVL.

J is TRBJ2-1 and V is TRBV7-3; 9 bases fit TRBD1. V dropped 3 bases and J dropped 12; count of bases not matched to a gene: 3. CDR3 length: 12 amino acids. In germline, CDR1 is SGHTA, CDR2 FQGTGA. The CDR3 reads CASSLGQGRQFF. DNA for the CDR3: TGTGCCAGCAGCTTGGGACAGGGACGGCAGTTCTTC.

This clonotype was recorded at least ten times. The J gene is TRBJ1-6, the V gene TRBV7-2; D remains ambiguous. V was cut by 4 bases and J by 7 bases, with 5 bases left in between. Germline CDR1 and CDR2: SGHTA and FQGNSA. This CDR3 is 12 amino acids long. The CDR3 region has the DNA TGTGCCAGCAGCTCACCCAATTCACCCCTCCACTTT. This gives the protein CASSSPNSPLHF.